This section outlines one TCR beta chain sequence together with its context. Its antigen is not known. The entry originates in a study of TIL therapy for anti-PD-1-resistant metastatic lung cancer. Study summary: Median tumor PD-L1 proportion score was approximately 5.7%. Median tumor mutation burden was under 1.9 mutations per megabase. Most patients had lung adenocarcinoma; a handful of tumors were EGFR-mutant, two ALK-rearranged; half smoked currently or formerly.

Sequencing used immunoSEQ v3. Generated by immunoSEQ multiplex PCR, the TCRdb table keeps only in-frame clones and is missing some. The sample includes about 55,000 clones, approximately 78% of them seen just once. Deletions cut 6 bases from V and 2 bases from J, with 11 bases between. Per germline, CDR1 WNHNN and CDR2 SYGVQD (reference sequence). The CDR3 has 13 residues. Specified time point: pre-treatment sample, taken before nivolumab and TIL therapy. Notes on the study in general: TIL clonotype persistence in blood showed no apparent association with response.

The chain employs TRBV10-1 and TRBJ2-7; TRBD1 or TRBD2 may be the D gene (5 bases each). Here the sequenced sample was blood, taken at baseline. The TCR originated in a person aged 25-85 years with non-small cell lung cancer. The CDR3 sequence: CASSSSGPYEQYF. CDR3 DNA sequence: TGCGCCAGCAGCTCCTCGGGGCCCTACGAGCAGTACTTC.